The rows below give T cell receptor beta chains drawn from one sample of a study of technical replicates of blood from several donors. Libraries were prepared by immunoSEQ multiplex PCR; TCRdb keeps only in-frame clonotypes and omits some of them. Altogether some 62,000 clones are present, roughly 86% being singletons, with the ten largest covering roughly 5.6%. Sequencing was performed on PBMCs. All receptors derive from a human donor in good health. Some clones in this sample may be carry-over from other donors' samples. Each CDR3 is given with its conserved first and last residue. The D gene is left open where the match is weak. Rows may omit the clone size; those that give it use once, few, many or a size class.

V gene: TRBV7-2; J gene: TRBJ1-2; clone size: .; D gene: .; CDR3 DNA: TGTGCCAGCAGCTCAAACTACCTTTATGGCTACACCTTC; CDR3 protein: CASSSNYLYGYTF
V gene: TRBV6-6; J gene: TRBJ2-2; clone size: .; D gene: TRBD2; CDR3 DNA: TGTGCCAGCAGTACCGAACTAGCGAGGAACACCGGGGAGCTGTTTTTT; CDR3 protein: CASSTELARNTGELFF
V gene: TRBV5-1; J gene: TRBJ2-7; clone size: .; D gene: TRBD1; CDR3 DNA: TGCGCCAGCAGCAGGCAGCAGCAGGGGGCTTCCTACGAGCAGTACTTC; CDR3 protein: CASSRQQQGASYEQYF
V gene: TRBV18; J gene: TRBJ2-1; clone size: .; D gene: TRBD2; CDR3 DNA: TGTGCCAGCTCACTGGGACTAGCGAGTGATGAGCAGTTCTTC; CDR3 protein: CASSLGLASDEQFF
V gene: TRBV7-9; J gene: TRBJ1-2; clone size: .; D gene: .; CDR3 DNA: TGTGCCAGCAGCTTAGAGTCGTTTGGCAGTAACTATGGCTACACCTTC; CDR3 protein: CASSLESFGSNYGYTF
V gene: TRBV2; J gene: TRBJ1-4; clone size: .; D gene: .; CDR3 DNA: TGTGCCAGCAGTGAAGCAGGAGCAACTAATGAAAAACTGTTTTTT; CDR3 protein: CASSEAGATNEKLFF
V gene: TRBV6-6; J gene: TRBJ2-7; clone size: once; D gene: TRBD2; CDR3 DNA: TGTGCCAGCAGTTACACTAGCGGGAGTTCCTACGAGCAGTACTTC; CDR3 protein: CASSYTSGSSYEQYF
V gene: TRBV11-2; J gene: TRBJ2-1; clone size: .; D gene: .; CDR3 DNA: TGTGCCAGCAGCTTTACGACGGGAGTCTACAATGAGCAGTTCTTC; CDR3 protein: CASSFTTGVYNEQFF
V gene: TRBV19; J gene: TRBJ2-3; clone size: .; D gene: .; CDR3 DNA: TGTGCCAGTAGTATGGGGCAGGGATGGAGCACAGATACGCAGTATTTT; CDR3 protein: CASSMGQGWSTDTQYF
V gene: TRBV5-4; J gene: TRBJ2-1; clone size: .; D gene: TRBD2; CDR3 DNA: TGTGCCAGCAGCGGCTACTTAGCGGGGGGTTCCTACAATGAGCAGTTCTTC; CDR3 protein: CASSGYLAGGSYNEQFF
V gene: TRBV7-2; J gene: TRBJ2-5; clone size: .; D gene: TRBD2; CDR3 DNA: TGTGCCAGCAGCTTCCACCCGGGGAGGGTCCGTGAGACCCAGTACTTC; CDR3 protein: CASSFHPGRVRETQYF
V gene: TRBV28; J gene: TRBJ1-5; clone size: .; D gene: .; CDR3 DNA: TGTGCCAGCACCCAGGCAGCATTTGGCAATCAGCCCCAGCATTTT; CDR3 protein: CASTQAAFGNQPQHF
V gene: TRBV30; J gene: TRBJ1-6; clone size: .; D gene: .; CDR3 DNA: TGTGCCTGGAGGGCGGGGCAGGGAAGTCTCCCCCTCCACTTT; CDR3 protein: CAWRAGQGSLPLHF
V gene: TRBV4-2; J gene: TRBJ1-2; clone size: .; D gene: .; CDR3 DNA: TGTGCCAGCAGCCTAAAAGGACAGACCGACTATGGCTACACCTTC; CDR3 protein: CASSLKGQTDYGYTF
V gene: TRBV30; J gene: TRBJ2-5; clone size: .; D gene: TRBD2; CDR3 DNA: TGTGCCTGGAGTGTACGTAGCGGGCTCCAAGAGACCCAGTACTTC; CDR3 protein: CAWSVRSGLQETQYF
V gene: TRBV23-1; J gene: TRBJ2-6; clone size: once; D gene: .; CDR3 DNA: TGCGCCAGCAGTCAATCCCGCGTGGGGGGTCGGGCCAACGTCCTGACTTTC; CDR3 protein: CASSQSRVGGRANVLTF
V gene: TRBV30; J gene: TRBJ2-5; clone size: .; D gene: TRBD1; CDR3 DNA: TGTGCCTGGAGTACTGGACAGGGGGCTTCAGGAGAGACCCAGTACTTC; CDR3 protein: CAWSTGQGASGETQYF
V gene: TRBV7-8; J gene: TRBJ1-2; clone size: .; D gene: .; CDR3 DNA: TGTGCCAGCAGCTTAGAGTCTTCTGAGGGAGGCTACACCTTC; CDR3 protein: CASSLESSEGGYTF
V gene: TRBV5-3; J gene: TRBJ1-1; clone size: .; D gene: .; CDR3 DNA: TGTGCCAGAAGCTTCCTCGTGGCGACGGGGAAGAACACTGAAGCTTTCTTT; CDR3 protein: CARSFLVATGKNTEAFF
V gene: TRBV5-4; J gene: TRBJ2-1; clone size: .; D gene: .; CDR3 DNA: TGTGCCAGCAGCTTAGTTGGGGCCGCTGAGCAGTTCTTC; CDR3 protein: CASSLVGAAEQFF
V gene: TRBV14; J gene: TRBJ2-7; clone size: .; D gene: TRBD2; CDR3 DNA: TGTGCCAGCAGCCAAGAGCCCTCGCAGCGGGAGAAAGGGGAGCAGTACTTC; CDR3 protein: CASSQEPSQREKGEQYF
V gene: TRBV5-1; J gene: TRBJ2-2; clone size: .; D gene: .; CDR3 DNA: TGCGCCAGCAGCTCGGGACTTATGAACACCGGGGAGCTGTTTTTT; CDR3 protein: CASSSGLMNTGELFF
V gene: TRBV9; J gene: TRBJ2-1; clone size: .; D gene: TRBD2; CDR3 DNA: TGTGCCAGCAGCGGTCGGACTAGCGCCGACAATGAGCAGTTCTTC; CDR3 protein: CASSGRTSADNEQFF
V gene: TRBV28; J gene: TRBJ1-6; clone size: once; D gene: .; CDR3 DNA: TGTGCCAGCAGTTCCCTTCGGGGGAATCGGAATTCACCCCTCCACTTT; CDR3 protein: CASSSLRGNRNSPLHF